The next 22 T cell receptor beta chains were all read from a single sample in a study of regulatory T cells in long-lasting Graves disease. Researchers made TCR beta libraries by using iRepertoire HTBI primers and running Arm-PCR on CDR3 regions. MiXCR, run by TCRdb on the multiplex PCR reads, gives a single entry per CDR3 protein. Of about 530,000 distinct CDR3 sequences in the sample, about 16% were seen once. As for time point: newly diagnosed GD, antithyroid drugs for less than 3 months. Researchers made the TCR library from RNA that was extracted from PBMCs. These records were also assigned to another study, of T cells in Graves' hyperthyroidism and ophthalmopathy.

The input for sequencing was peripheral blood mononuclear cells (PBMCs), taken at new diagnosis, from a patient treated with antithyroid drugs. The receptor source for this set is a woman aged 35-65 years with Graves disease.

The chain joins TRBV7-2 to TRBJ2-2, with D perhaps matching TRBD1 (5 bases). Germline loops: CDR1 SGHTA, CDR2 FQGNSA. Trimming took 4 bases from V and 4 from J, leaving 13 bases between them. The CDR3 has 15 amino acids. The DNA for the CDR3 is TGTGCCAGCAGCTCCCTGTGGGGCGCCACCGGGGAGCTGTTTTTT. It encodes CASSSLWGATGELFF.

This rearrangement joins TRBV4-1 to TRBJ1-6; D is uncertain. The CDR3 is made up of 16 amino acids. V was clipped by 4 bases and J by 4 bases, with 14 bases between them. The germline V gene encodes CDR1 MGHRA and CDR2 YSYEKL. This CDR3 is CASSLLRDQYNSPLHF. CDR3 coding DNA: TGCGCCAGCAGCCTCCTCCGGGATCAATATAATTCACCCCTCCACTTT.

This clonotype was picked up a small number of times. This chain connects TRBV12-3 or TRBV12-4 to TRBJ2-1; the D gene is possibly TRBD2 (6 bases). V lost 0 bases and J 2 bases, leaving 14 bases between the germline ends. CDR3 length equals 17 residues. CDR3 sequence (DNA): TGTGCCAGCAGTTTAGCCCCACGGGGGATAACCTACAATGAGCAGTTCTTC. This gives the protein CASSLAPRGITYNEQFF.

This sequence joins TRBV5-1 and TRBJ2-3; D is perhaps TRBD2 (6 bases). The CDR3 has 15 amino acids. The V gene's germline CDR1 is SGHRS and CDR2 YFSETQ. Deletions cut 0 bases from V and 3 bases from J, with 11 bases between. The DNA for the CDR3 is TGCGCCAGCAGCTTGGGTTGGGGGGAAACAGATACGCAGTATTTT. Its protein product is CASSLGWGETDTQYF.

The sample holds a few counts of this clonotype. This chain connects TRBV6-2 or TRBV6-3 to TRBJ1-2; perhaps TRBD1 as D (5 bases). The V and J ends lost 10 bases and 8 bases respectively, with 20 bases between them. Per the germline V gene, CDR1 is MNHEY and CDR2 is SVGEGT. The CDR3 loop spans 13 amino acids. CDR3 coding DNA: TGTGCCACCGCGGCAGCGGGGGGAGGAGGCTACACCTTC. As protein: CATAAAGGGGYTF.

The J gene is TRBJ1-1, the V gene TRBV7-9; D is unresolved. In germline, CDR1 is SEHNR, CDR2 FQNEAQ (reference sequence). Trimming stripped 5 bases from V and 11 bases from J, with 15 bases between. There are 12 residues in the CDR3. Here the CDR3 DNA reads TGTGCCAGCAGCCGGACTGAGCTTGGGGCTTTCTTT. Translated, it gives CASSRTELGAFF.

This clonotype came up many times. The chain has TRBV10-3 and TRBJ2-1, with D unclear. The V gene's germline CDR1 is ENHRY and CDR2 SYGVKD. CDR3 length equals 15 residues. The V gene lost 3 bases and the J gene lost 0 bases, with 9 bases spanning the gap. The CDR3 bases are TGTGCCATCAGTGAAGACCGAAGCTCCTACAATGAGCAGTTCTTC. Encoded protein: CAISEDRSSYNEQFF.

In its sample, this clonotype was seen a few times. The chain is built from TRBV19 and TRBJ1-2, with D possibly being TRBD1 (5 bases). Trimming removed 1 base at V and 3 bases at J, with 15 bases between. CDR1 is LNHDA, CDR2 SQIVND, per germline (reference sequence). The CDR3 is 16 amino acids. The CDR3 loop reads CASSIGGRGRDYGYTF. The CDR3 DNA is TGTGCCAGTAGTATAGGAGGACGGGGACGGGACTATGGCTACACCTTC.

This clonotype showed up just a few times. J is TRBJ2-7 and V is TRBV4-1, with 10 bases that match TRBD2. Losses at the gene ends were 1 base for V and 0 bases for J; bases not matched to a gene: 3. The germline V gene encodes CDR1 MGHRA and CDR2 YSYEKL. The CDR3 is 16 residues long. CDR3 amino acids: CASSQGLAGDSYEQYF. The CDR3 DNA reads TGCGCCAGCAGCCAAGGCCTAGCGGGGGACTCCTACGAGCAGTACTTC.

This clonotype was counted many times. The chain recombines TRBV28 with TRBJ2-5, with D possibly being TRBD1 (6 bases). Germline V gives CDR1 MDHEN, CDR2 SYDVKM. This CDR3 region has 15 residues. The V gene lost 6 bases and the J gene lost 1 base, with 15 bases spanning the gap. This CDR3 reads CASRPQGPAQETQYF. DNA for the CDR3: TGTGCCAGCAGACCTCAGGGGCCGGCCCAAGAGACCCAGTACTTC.

The chain uses TRBV20-1 and TRBJ1-5, with TRBD1 as a possible D gene (6 bases). The germline V gene has CDR1 DFQATT and CDR2 SNEGSKA (reference sequence). The CDR3 loop spans 16 amino acids. V lost 3 bases to trimming and J lost 6 bases, with 21 bases between them. Here the CDR3 DNA reads TGCAGTGCTAGGGAGGGAGGGGGGGCTCGGAGTCAGCCCCAGCATTTT. Encoded protein: CSAREGGGARSQPQHF.

Details on this clonotype: One base away lies a much larger clone, so this may be a sequencing read error. V usage is TRBV27 and J usage is TRBJ1-1; the match to TRBD1 covers 7 bases. The CDR3 length is 15 residues. Per germline, CDR1 MNHEY and CDR2 SMNVEV (reference sequence). For the CDR3, the DNA is TGTGCCAGCAGGGACCCGGGACAGCGGAACGCTGAAGCTTTCTTT. Protein sequence: CASRDPGQRNAEAFF.

The chain employs TRBV12-3 or TRBV12-4 and TRBJ1-2, with D unclear. This CDR3 is built from 13 residues. With 5 bases removed from V and 3 bases from J, the gap between germline ends came to 10 bases. Written as DNA, the CDR3 is TGTGCCAGCAGTCCAGTGAAATACTATGGCTACACCTTC. Protein sequence: CASSPVKYYGYTF.

This clonotype was observed a handful of times. The V and J genes are TRBV2 and TRBJ2-2; D is uncertain. V was cut by 6 bases and J by 6 bases, with 11 bases left in between. The V gene's germline CDR1 is SNHLY and CDR2 FYNNEI. This CDR3 is 13 amino acids long. Written as DNA, the CDR3 is TGTGCCAGCAGGGCCGTTAGCTCCGGGGAGCTGTTTTTT. Translating it yields CASRAVSSGELFF.

This clonotype was detected a few times. CDR3 region: CASSEVGTGGSGYTF. As DNA, the CDR3 is TGTGCCAGCAGTGAAGTAGGAACAGGGGGATCTGGCTACACCTTC. The V and J genes are TRBV6-1 and TRBJ1-2; 8 bases line up with TRBD1. Germline-derived CDR1 and CDR2 are MNHNS and SASEGT. This CDR3 has 15 amino acids. With V trimmed by 1 base and J by 7 bases, 8 bases remained unmatched.

This clonotype was counted a few times. J is TRBJ2-7 and V is TRBV6-1; possible D gene TRBD1, 7 bases. Per the germline V gene, CDR1 is MNHNS and CDR2 is SASEGT. Trimming pared 8 bases from V and 2 bases from J, leaving 13 bases between. This CDR3 spans 13 amino acids. The CDR3 bases are TGTGCCAGCGGGGGGACAGACACCTACGAGCAGTACTTC. It codes for CASGGTDTYEQYF.

This clonotype has a count of ten or more. The J gene is TRBJ2-1, the V gene TRBV11-3, with D possibly TRBD1 on 6 matching bases. The CDR3 is 15 amino acids. Trimming left V 5 bases short and J 4 bases short, with 15 bases between. The germline CDR1 and CDR2 sequences are SGHNT and YENEEA. The DNA of the CDR3 is TGTGCCAGCAGCGACAGGATAAGAGAGTACAATGAGCAGTTCTTC. Amino acids: CASSDRIREYNEQFF.

The rearrangement links TRBV2 to TRBJ1-4; 8 nucleotides agree with TRBD1. From germline, CDR1 is SNHLY and CDR2 FYNNEI. The J segment lost 7 bases and the V segment lost 2 bases, leaving 9 bases of the junction unmatched. The CDR3 covers 16 residues. The CDR3 bases are TGTGCCAGCAGTGAAAGAGCGGGACAGGCGCCTGAAAAACTGTTTTTT. Translated, it gives CASSERAGQAPEKLFF.

V and J are TRBV5-1 and TRBJ1-1; tentative D call: TRBD1 (6 bases). CDR3 length: 17 residues. V was pared by 4 bases and J by 0 bases, with 19 bases between. Germline V gene data show CDR1 as SGHRS and CDR2 as YFSETQ. The CDR3 protein is CASSERPSGDLNTEAFF. For the CDR3, the DNA is TGCGCCAGCAGCGAGCGCCCCTCAGGGGACCTGAACACTGAAGCTTTCTTT. The variable domain in full, with the rest retrieved from reference TRBV5-1 and TRBJ1-1, is KAGVTQTPRYLIKTRGQQVTLSCSPISGHRSVSWYQQTPGQGLQFLFEYFSETQRNKGNFPGRFSGRQFSNSRSEMNVSTLELGDSALYLCASSERPSGDLNTEAFFGQGTRLTVV.

The J gene is TRBJ2-6, the V gene TRBV4-1; 7 bases agree with TRBD2. Unmatched junction bases numbered 7, after V lost 0 bases and J lost 5 bases. Germline V lookup: CDR1 MGHRA, CDR2 YSYEKL. The CDR3 covers 17 residues. CDR3 coding DNA: TGCGCCAGCAGCCAAGATATTGAGCGGGAATGGGCCAACGTCCTGACTTTC. This sequence encodes CASSQDIEREWANVLTF.

In its sample, this clonotype was seen a few times. V usage is TRBV7-6 and J usage is TRBJ2-2; TRBD1 or TRBD2 may be the D gene (5 bases each). Germline V gene sequence: CDR1 SGHVS, CDR2 FNYEAQ. With 2 bases removed from V and 0 bases from J, the gap between germline ends came to 10 bases. This CDR3 spans 16 amino acids. CDR3 sequence: CASSLQLGPNTGELFF. The CDR3 DNA is TGTGCCAGCAGCTTACAGCTGGGACCGAACACCGGGGAGCTGTTTTTT.

The table lists this clonotype with many counts. The V call is TRBV29-1, the J call TRBJ2-4, with 7 bases fitting TRBD1. V lost 4 bases, J lost 6 bases, and 6 bases stayed unmatched. CDR1 is SQVTM and CDR2 is ANQGSEA in the germline V gene. CDR3 size: 13 residues. The CDR3 here is CSVGEGAGNIQYF. The CDR3 DNA sequence: TGCAGCGTTGGAGAGGGGGCCGGAAACATTCAGTACTTC.